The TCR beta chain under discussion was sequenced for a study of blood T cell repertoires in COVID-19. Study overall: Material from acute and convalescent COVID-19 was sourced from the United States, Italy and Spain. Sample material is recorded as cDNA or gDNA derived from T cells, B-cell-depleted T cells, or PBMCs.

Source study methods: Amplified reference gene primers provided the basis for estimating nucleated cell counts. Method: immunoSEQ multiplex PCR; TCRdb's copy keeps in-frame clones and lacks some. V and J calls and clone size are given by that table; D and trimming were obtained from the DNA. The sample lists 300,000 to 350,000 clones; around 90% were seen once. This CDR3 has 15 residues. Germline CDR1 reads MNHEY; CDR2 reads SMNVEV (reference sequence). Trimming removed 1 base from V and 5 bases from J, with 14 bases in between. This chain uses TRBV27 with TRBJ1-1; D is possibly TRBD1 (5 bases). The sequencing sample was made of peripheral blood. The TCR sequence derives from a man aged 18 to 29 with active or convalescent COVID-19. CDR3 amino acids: CASSLLTGGGTEAFF. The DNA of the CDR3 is TGTGCCAGCAGTTTATTAACGGGGGGTGGGACTGAAGCTTTCTTT.